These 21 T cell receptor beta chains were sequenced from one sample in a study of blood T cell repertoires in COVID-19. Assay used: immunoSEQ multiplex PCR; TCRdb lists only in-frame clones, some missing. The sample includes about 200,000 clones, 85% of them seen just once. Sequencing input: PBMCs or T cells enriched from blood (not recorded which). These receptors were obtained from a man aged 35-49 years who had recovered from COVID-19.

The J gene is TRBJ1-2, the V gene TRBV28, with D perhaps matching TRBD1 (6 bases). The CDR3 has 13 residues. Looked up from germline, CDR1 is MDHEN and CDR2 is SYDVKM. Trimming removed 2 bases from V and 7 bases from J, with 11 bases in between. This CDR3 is CASSLVRGGGYTF. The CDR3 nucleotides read TGTGCCAGCAGTTTAGTGAGGGGGGGTGGCTACACCTTC.

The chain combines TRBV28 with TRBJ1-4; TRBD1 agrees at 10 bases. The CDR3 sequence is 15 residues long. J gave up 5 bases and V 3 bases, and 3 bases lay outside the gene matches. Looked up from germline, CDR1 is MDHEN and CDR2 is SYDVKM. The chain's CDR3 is CASSFPGQGNEKLFF. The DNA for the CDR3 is TGTGCCAGCAGTTTCCCGGGACAGGGGAATGAAAAACTGTTTTTT.

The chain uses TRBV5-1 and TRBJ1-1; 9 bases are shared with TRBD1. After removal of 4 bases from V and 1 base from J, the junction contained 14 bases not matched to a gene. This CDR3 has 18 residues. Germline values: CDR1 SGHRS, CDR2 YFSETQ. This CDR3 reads CASSPPGTGFWGNTEAFF. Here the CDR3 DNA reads TGCGCCAGCAGCCCCCCCGGGACAGGGTTCTGGGGGAACACTGAAGCTTTCTTT.

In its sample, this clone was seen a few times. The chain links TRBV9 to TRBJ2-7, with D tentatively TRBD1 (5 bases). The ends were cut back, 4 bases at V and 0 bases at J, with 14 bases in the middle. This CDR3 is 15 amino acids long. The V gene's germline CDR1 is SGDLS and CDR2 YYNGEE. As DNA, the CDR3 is TGTGCCAGCAGCAAGACCCCAGGGATCTCCTACGAGCAGTACTTC. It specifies CASSKTPGISYEQYF.

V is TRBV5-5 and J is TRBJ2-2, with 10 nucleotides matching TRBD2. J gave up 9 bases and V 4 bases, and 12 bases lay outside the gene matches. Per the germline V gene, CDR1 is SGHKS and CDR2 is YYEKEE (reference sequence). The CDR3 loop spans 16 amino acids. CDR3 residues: CASSIGGLASRRELFF. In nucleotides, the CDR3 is TGTGCCAGCAGCATCGGGGGACTAGCGTCCCGCCGGGAGCTGTTTTTT.

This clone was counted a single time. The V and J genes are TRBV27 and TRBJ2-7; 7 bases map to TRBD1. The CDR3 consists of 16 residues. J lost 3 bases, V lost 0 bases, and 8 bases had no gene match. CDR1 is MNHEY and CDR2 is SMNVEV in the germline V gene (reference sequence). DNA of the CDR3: TGTGCCAGCAGTTTATCCTGGCCAGGGGGTCACTACGAGCAGTACTTC. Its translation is CASSLSWPGGHYEQYF.

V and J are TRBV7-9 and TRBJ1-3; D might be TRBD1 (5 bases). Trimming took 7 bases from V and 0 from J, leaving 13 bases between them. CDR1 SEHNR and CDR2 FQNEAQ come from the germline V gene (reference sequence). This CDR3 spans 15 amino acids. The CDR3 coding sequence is TGTGCCAGCACCTCCCAGGGCACCTCTGGAAACACCATATATTTT. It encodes CASTSQGTSGNTIYF.

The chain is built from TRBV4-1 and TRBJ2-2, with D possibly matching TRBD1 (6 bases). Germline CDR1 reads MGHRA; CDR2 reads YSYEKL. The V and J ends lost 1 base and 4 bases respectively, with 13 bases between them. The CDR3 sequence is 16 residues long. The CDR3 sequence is CASSQGRGRSTGELFF. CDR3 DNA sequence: TGCGCCAGCAGCCAAGGCAGGGGTCGCTCCACCGGGGAGCTGTTTTTT.

The CDR3 is CASSSQGLRTGELFF. CDR3 DNA sequence: TGTGCCAGCAGTTCACAGGGGCTTCGCACCGGGGAGCTGTTTTTT. This rearrangement joins TRBV27 to TRBJ2-2; 7 bases are shared with TRBD1. CDR1 and CDR2 from the germline V gene are MNHEY and SMNVEV (reference sequence). V lost 4 bases and J lost 4; bases outside the gene matches: 6. The CDR3 totals 15 residues.

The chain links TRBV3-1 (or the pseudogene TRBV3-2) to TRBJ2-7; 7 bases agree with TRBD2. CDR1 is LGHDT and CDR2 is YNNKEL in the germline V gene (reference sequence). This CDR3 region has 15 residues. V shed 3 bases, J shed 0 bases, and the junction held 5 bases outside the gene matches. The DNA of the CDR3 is TGTGCCAGCAGCCATGGAACGGGAGGCTCCTACGAGCAGTACTTC. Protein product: CASSHGTGGSYEQYF.

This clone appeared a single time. CDR3 nucleotides: TGCGCCAGCAGCCAAGAGGGCGGGAGCACAGATACGCAGTATTTT. This codes for CASSQEGGSTDTQYF. This rearrangement joins TRBV4-1 to TRBJ2-3, with D possibly TRBD2 on 5 matching bases. CDR3 length equals 15 residues. The germline V gene has CDR1 MGHRA and CDR2 YSYEKL. The V and J ends lost 0 bases and 0 bases respectively, with 7 bases between them.

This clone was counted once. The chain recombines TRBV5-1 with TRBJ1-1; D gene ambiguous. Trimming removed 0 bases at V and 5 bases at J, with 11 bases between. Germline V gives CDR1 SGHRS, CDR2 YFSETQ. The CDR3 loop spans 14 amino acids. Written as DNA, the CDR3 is TGCGCCAGCAGCTTGGCAGGTCCCGAGACTGAAGCTTTCTTT. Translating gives CASSLAGPETEAFF.

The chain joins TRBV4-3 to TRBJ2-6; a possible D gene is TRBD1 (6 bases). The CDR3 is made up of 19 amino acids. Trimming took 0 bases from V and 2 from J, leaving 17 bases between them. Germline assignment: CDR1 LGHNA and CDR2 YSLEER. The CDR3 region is CASSQETRRYRAGANVLTF. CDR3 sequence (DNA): TGCGCCAGCAGCCAAGAAACGCGTCGTTACAGGGCTGGGGCCAACGTCCTGACTTTC.

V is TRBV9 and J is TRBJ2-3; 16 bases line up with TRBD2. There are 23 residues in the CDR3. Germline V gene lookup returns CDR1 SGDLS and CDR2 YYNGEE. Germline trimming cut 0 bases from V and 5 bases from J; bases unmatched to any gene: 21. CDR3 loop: CASSVGIMGGLAGGPPEGDTQYF. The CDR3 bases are TGTGCCAGCAGCGTAGGAATAATGGGGGGACTAGCGGGAGGGCCGCCGGAGGGAGATACGCAGTATTTT.

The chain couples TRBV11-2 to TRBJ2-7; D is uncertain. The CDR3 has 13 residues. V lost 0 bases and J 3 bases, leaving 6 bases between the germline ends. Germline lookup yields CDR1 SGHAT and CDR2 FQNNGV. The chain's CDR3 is CASSLDPGYEQYF. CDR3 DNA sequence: TGTGCCAGCAGCTTAGACCCAGGCTACGAGCAGTACTTC. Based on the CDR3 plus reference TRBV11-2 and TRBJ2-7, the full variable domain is EAGVAQSPRYKIIEKRQSVAFWCNPISGHATLYWYQQILGQGPKLLIQFQNNGVVDDSQLPKDRFSAERLKGVDSTLKIQPAKLEDSAVYLCASSLDPGYEQYFGPGTRLTVT.

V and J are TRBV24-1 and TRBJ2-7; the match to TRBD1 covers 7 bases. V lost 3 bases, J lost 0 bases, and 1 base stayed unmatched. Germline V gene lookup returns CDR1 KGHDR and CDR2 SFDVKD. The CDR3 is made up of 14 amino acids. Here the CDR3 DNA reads TGTGCCACCAGTGATGGGGACAGCTCCTACGAGCAGTACTTC. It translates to CATSDGDSSYEQYF.

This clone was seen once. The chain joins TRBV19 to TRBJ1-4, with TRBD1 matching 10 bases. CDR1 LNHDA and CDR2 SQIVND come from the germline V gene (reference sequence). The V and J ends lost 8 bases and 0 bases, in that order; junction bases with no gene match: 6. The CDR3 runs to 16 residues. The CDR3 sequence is CASRDRGSATNEKLFF. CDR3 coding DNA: TGTGCCAGTCGGGACAGGGGATCAGCAACTAATGAAAAACTGTTTTTT.

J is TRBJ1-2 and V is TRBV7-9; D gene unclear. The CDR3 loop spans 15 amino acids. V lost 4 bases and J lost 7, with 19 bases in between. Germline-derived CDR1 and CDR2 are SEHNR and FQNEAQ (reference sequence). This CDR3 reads CASSSSQAPAGGYTF. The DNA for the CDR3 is TGTGCCAGCAGCTCCAGCCAGGCCCCGGCAGGTGGCTACACCTTC.

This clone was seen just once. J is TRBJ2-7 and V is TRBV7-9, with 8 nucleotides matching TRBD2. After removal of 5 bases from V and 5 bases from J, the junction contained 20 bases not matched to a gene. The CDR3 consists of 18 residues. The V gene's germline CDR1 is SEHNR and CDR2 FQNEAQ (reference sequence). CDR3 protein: CASSPRGEVSGTFHEQYF. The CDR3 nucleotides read TGTGCCAGCAGCCCACGGGGCGAAGTTAGCGGGACCTTCCACGAGCAGTACTTC. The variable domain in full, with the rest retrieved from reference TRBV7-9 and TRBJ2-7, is DTGVSQNPRHKITKRGQNVTFRCDPISEHNRLYWYRQTLGQGPEFLTYFQNEAQLEKSRLLSDRFSAERPKGSFSTLEIQRTEQGDSAMYLCASSPRGEVSGTFHEQYFGPGTRLTVT.

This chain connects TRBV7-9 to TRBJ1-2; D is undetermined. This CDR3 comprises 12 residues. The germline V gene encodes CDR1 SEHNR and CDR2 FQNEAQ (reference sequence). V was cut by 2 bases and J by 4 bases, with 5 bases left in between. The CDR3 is CASSLSGYGYTF. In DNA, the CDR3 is TGTGCCAGCAGCTTATCGGGCTATGGCTACACCTTC.

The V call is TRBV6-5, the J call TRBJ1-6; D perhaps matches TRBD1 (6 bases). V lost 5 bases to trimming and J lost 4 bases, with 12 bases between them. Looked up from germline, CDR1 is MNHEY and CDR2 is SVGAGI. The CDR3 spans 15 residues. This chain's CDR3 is CASSPGGIYNSPLHF. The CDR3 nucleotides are TGTGCCAGCAGTCCTGGGGGCATTTATAATTCACCCCTCCACTTT.